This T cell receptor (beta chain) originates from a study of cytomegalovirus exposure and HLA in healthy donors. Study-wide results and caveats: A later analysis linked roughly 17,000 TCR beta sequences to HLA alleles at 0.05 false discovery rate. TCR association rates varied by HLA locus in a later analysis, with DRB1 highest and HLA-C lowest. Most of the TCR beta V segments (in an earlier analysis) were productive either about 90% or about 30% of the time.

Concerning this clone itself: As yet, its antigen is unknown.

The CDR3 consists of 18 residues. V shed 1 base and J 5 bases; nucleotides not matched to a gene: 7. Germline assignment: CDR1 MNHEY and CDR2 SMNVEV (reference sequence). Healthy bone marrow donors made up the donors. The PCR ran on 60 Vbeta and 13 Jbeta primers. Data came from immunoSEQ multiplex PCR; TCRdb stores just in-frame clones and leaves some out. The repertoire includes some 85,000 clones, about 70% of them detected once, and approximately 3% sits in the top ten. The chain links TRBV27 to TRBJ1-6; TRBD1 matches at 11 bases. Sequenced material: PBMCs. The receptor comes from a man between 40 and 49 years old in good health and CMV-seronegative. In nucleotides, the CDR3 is TGTGCCAGCAGTTTATTGGGACAGGGGGATCTTGATAATTCACCCCTCCACTTT. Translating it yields CASSLLGQGDLDNSPLHF.